What follows is one T cell receptor beta chain and its context. The antigen is undetermined. In preparing the TRB cDNA libraries, 5' RACE with UMI labels was used. TCRdb re-called the 5' RACE reads and gives one entry per CDR3 protein, without DNA. The sample totals over 35,000 distinct CDR3 sequences. This record belongs to a study of CXCR3-negative and CXCR3-positive naive CD8 T cells. Looking at the study overall: Sequencing gave 120 million to 150 million TRB reads overall, about 1.5 +/- 0.3 million per library. Regarding the study as a whole: In both naive subsets diversity was comparably high, whereas memory CD8+ cells showed much lower diversity. The level of CXCR3 expression partially decreased after cryopreservation; the majority of assays used fresh PBMCs.

CDR1 is KGHSH and CDR2 is LQKENI in the germline V gene. CDR3 size: 13 residues. The genes are TRBV18 and TRBJ1-1. This TCR was recovered from a human donor in good health. Some clones in this sample may be carry-over from other donors' samples. The sample comprised memory CD8+ T cells from blood. CDR3 protein: CASSPNKNTEAFF.